This T cell receptor beta chain was identified during a study of metastatic and nonmetastatic thyroid tumors. Study summary: Across peripheral blood and tumor or nodule tissue samples taken from malignant and benign thyroid patients, the repertoires were compared with one another. Broader study findings: It was reportedly found that TCR beta diversity was significantly higher in malignant thyroid tumors than in benign nodules, a difference seen in both blood and tumor samples.

None of the patients had undergone any treatment ahead of thyroid surgery. This clone was observed many times. Its cognate antigen is unknown. The CDR3 extends over 17 amino acids. CDR1 DFQATT and CDR2 SNEGSKA come from the germline V gene (reference sequence). J was trimmed by 1 base and V by 1 base; bases with no gene match: 10. In the original workflow: What underpinned the distant-metastasis classifier for papillary thyroid cancer was the set of CDR3 differences across clinicopathological groups. TCRdb re-called the PCR reads via MiXCR. The V and J calls, along with clone size, are taken from TCRdb and not from the paper's own processing. Of some 30,000 clones in the sample, 7.4% were seen once.

This receptor was identified in a female donor with papillary thyroid cancer or a benign thyroid nodule (not recorded which). Some clones in this sample may be carry-over from other donors' samples. The sample consisted of blood. The chain recombines TRBV20-1 with TRBJ2-3; TRBD2 aligns across 8 bases. The CDR3 loop reads CSARGDGGAGRTDTQYF. CDR3 coding DNA: TGCAGTGCTAGAGGAGACGGGGGGGCGGGGCGCACAGATACGCAGTATTTT.